The rows below give T cell receptor beta chains drawn from one sample of a study of CD8+CD57+ T cells in acquired aplastic anemia. TCRdb re-analysed the reads in MiXCR, keeping a single row per CDR3 protein. The sample shows 250,000 or so distinct CDR3 sequences, 47% of them seen only once. The sequencing sample was made of sorted CD4+, CD8+, or CD8+CD57+ T cells (not recorded which) from PBMCs. The receptors were sampled from a human donor with aplastic anemia. Both conserved end residues are part of each CDR3. The D gene is left open where the match is weak. Size is stated for part of the rows, as once, few or many counts, or as a class when the clone is expanded.

>TRBV6-1|13|TRBJ2-6|TRBD2|NA
TGTGCCAGCACCCCCCGGGAGGTAACGGTTGAAGCTTTC
CASTPREVTVEAF
>TRBV10-3|14|TRBJ1-5|NA|NA
TGTGCCATCAGTAGAGGGGAAGGGGGTCAGCCCCAGCATTTT
CAISRGEGGQPQHF
>TRBV5-1|12|TRBJ2-7|NA|NA
TGCGCCAGCAGCAAAGGGGCCCTCGAGCAGTACTTC
CASSKGALEQYF
>TRBV3-1|15|TRBJ2-5|TRBD2|NA
TGTGCCAGCAGCCTAGCGGGGGGGCCCCAAGAGACCCAGTACTTC
CASSLAGGPQETQYF
>TRBV4-1|13|TRBJ2-7|NA|many
TGCGCCAGCAGCCAAGCGTTAGGAGACGAGCAGTACTTC
CASSQALGDEQYF
>TRBV20-1|15|TRBJ2-1|TRBD2|many
TGCAGTGCCAATACCGGGACTAGCTCCTACAATGAGCAGTTCTTC
CSANTGTSSYNEQFF
>TRBV9|14|TRBJ1-1|NA|NA
TGTGCCAGCAGCGCGACAGAACAGAACACTGAAGCTTCCTTT
CASSATEQNTEASF
>TRBV5-1|16|TRBJ2-2|NA|NA
TGCGCCAGCAGCTTGGCAGGGGTGGTTGTAACCGGGGAGCTGTTTTTT
CASSLAGVVVTGELFF
>TRBV12-3/TRBV12-4|15|TRBJ2-7|NA|few
TGTGCCAGCAAACCGACAGACAGGATACTCTACGAGCAGTACTTC
CASKPTDRILYEQYF
>TRBV24-1|12|TRBJ2-5|NA|NA
TGTGCCACCAGTGATAACCAAGAGACCCAGTACTTC
CATSDNQETQYF
>TRBV6-9|13|TRBJ2-7|NA|NA
TGTGCCAGCAGTTCCGGGAATCACTACGAGCAGTACTTC
CASSSGNHYEQYF
>TRBV7-3|13|TRBJ2-5|NA|many
TGTGCCAGCAGCTTGGACAGCCAAGAGACCCAGTACTTC
CASSLDSQETQYF
>TRBV4-3|17|TRBJ1-6|NA|many
TGCGCCAGCAGCCAAGTTAGGGCAGGGGTAGCGGAATCACCCCTCCACTTT
CASSQVRAGVAESPLHF
>TRBV19|13|TRBJ1-4|NA|NA
TGTGCCAGTAGTATCGTTCGGGATGAAAAACTGTTTTTT
CASSIVRDEKLFF
>TRBV6-4|15|TRBJ2-1|TRBD1|few
TGTGCCAGCAGTGACAGGGACAGGGATATCAATGAGCAGTTCTTC
CASSDRDRDINEQFF
>TRBV9|15|TRBJ2-7|NA|NA
TGTGCCAGCAGCCCTTGGACACTATGGAACTACGAGCAGTACTTC
CASSPWTLWNYEQYF